The clone carrying this T cell receptor beta chain has more than one count but fewer than ten. V shed 6 bases and J 4 bases; nucleotides not matched to a gene: 3. The CDR3 runs to 13 residues. Germline CDR1 and CDR2: MNHNS and SASEGT. Time point noted: newly diagnosed GD, antithyroid drugs for less than 3 months. Researchers made the TCR library from RNA that was extracted from PBMCs. This sample was taken from a study of regulatory T cells in long-lasting Graves disease. Relying on iRepertoire HTBI primers and Arm-PCR of CDR3 regions, the team built TCR beta libraries. TCRdb reprocessed the multiplex PCR reads via MiXCR and lists one record per CDR3 protein. The sample has 400,000 to 500,000 distinct CDR3 sequences, around 17% seen once. These data were likewise used in another study, on T cells in Graves' hyperthyroidism and ophthalmopathy.

The sample in question was peripheral blood mononuclear cells (PBMCs), obtained at new diagnosis, from a patient treated with antithyroid drugs. This clonotype was sampled from a woman aged 18-29 years with Graves disease. The V and J genes are TRBV6-1 and TRBJ2-5, with 9 bases fitting TRBD1. CDR3 in amino acids: CASSWTGVETQYF. CDR3 bases: TGTGCCAGCAGCTGGACAGGGGTAGAGACCCAGTACTTC.